Listed below are T cell receptor beta chains from one sample, sequenced in a study of beta chain features in type 1 diabetes. Assay used: immunoSEQ multiplex PCR; TCRdb lists only in-frame clones, some missing. This table holds 130,000 to 150,000 clones, roughly 48% found once. Sequenced: Tregs from blood. The receptors come from a man aged 18 to 30 in good health. CDR3s include the opening cysteine and the closing phenylalanine or tryptophan. The D gene is left open where the match is weak. Not all rows give a size; the values are once, few, many and, for expanded clones, a class.

TRBJ1-1 | - | TRBV11-2 | TRBD1 | 13 | CASSLTGDTEAFF | TGTGCCAGCAGCCTAACAGGGGACACTGAAGCTTTCTTT
TRBJ2-4 | - | TRBV5-6 | - | 16 | CASSPGLALAKNIQYF | TGTGCCAGCAGCCCCGGCCTAGCGCTAGCCAAAAACATTCAGTACTTC
TRBJ2-2 | once | TRBV19 | - | 16 | CASSRLGTINTGELFF | TGTGCCAGTAGTCGGCTCGGGACAATAAATACCGGGGAGCTGTTTTTT
TRBJ2-4 | once | TRBV6-6 | - | 13 | CASSYRGKNIQYF | TGTGCCAGCAGTTACCGGGGGAAAAACATTCAGTACTTC
TRBJ1-2 | - | TRBV4-2 | - | 15 | CASSQALGEFYGYTF | TGTGCCAGCAGCCAAGCTTTAGGAGAATTCTATGGCTACACCTTC
TRBJ1-3 | few | TRBV5-1 | TRBD1 | 15 | CASSRQGETGNTIYF | TGCGCCAGCAGCAGACAGGGGGAAACTGGAAACACCATATATTTT
TRBJ2-5 | - | TRBV11-1 | - | 14 | CASSLVQEQETQYF | TGTGCCAGCAGCTTAGTCCAGGAACAAGAGACCCAGTACTTC
TRBJ2-1 | - | TRBV4-1 | TRBD2 | 17 | CASSQDRGTSGRARVFF | TGCGCCAGCAGCCAAGATCGTGGGACTAGCGGGAGGGCCCGGGTGTTCTTC
TRBJ1-6 | few | TRBV28 | TRBD1 | 12 | CASKGQYSPLHF | TGTGCCAGTAAGGGACAGTATTCACCCCTCCACTTT
TRBJ2-7 | - | TRBV6-7 | TRBD2 | 18 | CASSYSFAETSGPPEQYF | TGTGCCAGCAGTTACTCTTTCGCGGAGACTAGCGGGCCCCCCGAGCAGTACTTC
TRBJ2-1 | few | TRBV7-9 | - | 14 | CASSLGGVGNEQFF | TGTGCCAGCAGCTTAGGCGGGGTGGGTAATGAGCAGTTCTTC
TRBJ1-6 | few | TRBV30 | - | 13 | CAWSVQGNSPLHF | TGTGCCTGGAGTGTACAGGGTAATTCACCCCTCCACTTT
TRBJ2-6 | - | TRBV19 | TRBD1 | 19 | CASSARDRPSHSGANVLTF | TGTGCCAGTAGTGCCCGGGACAGGCCTTCCCACTCTGGGGCCAACGTCCTGACTTTC
TRBJ1-1 | - | TRBV7-9 | - | 13 | CASSFRQNTEAFF | TGTGCCAGCAGCTTTCGACAGAACACTGAAGCTTTCTTT